These 16 T cell receptor beta chains came from one sample sequenced in a study of blood T cell repertoires in COVID-19. Data came from immunoSEQ multiplex PCR; TCRdb stores just in-frame clones and leaves some out. The data show about 90,000 clones, with 90% seen just once and about 5% held by the top ten. The sample taken for sequencing was peripheral blood. All receptors derive from a man aged 45-60 years with acute or convalescent COVID-19.

The rearrangement links TRBV20-1 to TRBJ1-1; D not resolved. Looked up from germline, CDR1 is DFQATT and CDR2 is SNEGSKA (reference sequence). V shed 3 bases and J shed 1 base, with 18 bases lying between them. The CDR3 is made up of 16 amino acids. CDR3 in amino acids: CSASHPSGRRNTEAFF. CDR3 coding DNA: TGCAGTGCTAGTCATCCTTCGGGTCGGAGGAACACTGAAGCTTTCTTT.

This chain uses TRBV5-1 with TRBJ1-4, with TRBD1 identical over 10 bases. The CDR3 spans 14 residues. V lost 6 bases, J lost 7 bases, and 6 bases stayed unmatched. Germline lookup yields CDR1 SGHRS and CDR2 YFSETQ. CDR3 protein: CASTPWTGGEKLFF. CDR3 nucleotide sequence: TGCGCCAGCACTCCATGGACAGGGGGTGAAAAACTGTTTTTT. The whole variable domain, remainder taken from reference TRBV5-1 and TRBJ1-4, is KAGVTQTPRYLIKTRGQQVTLSCSPISGHRSVSWYQQTPGQGLQFLFEYFSETQRNKGNFPGRFSGRQFSNSRSEMNVSTLELGDSALYLCASTPWTGGEKLFFGSGTQLSVL.

The V call is TRBV6-2 or TRBV6-3, the J call TRBJ1-6, with 8 bases aligning to TRBD1. J was trimmed by 5 bases and V by 4 bases; bases with no gene match: 7. The CDR3 covers 16 residues. Germline V gene sequence: CDR1 MNHEY, CDR2 SVGEGT. The CDR3 reads CASSLRTGTDNSPLHF. CDR3 coding DNA: TGTGCCAGCAGTTTGCGGACAGGGACGGATAATTCACCCCTCCACTTT.

Here the CDR3 reads CASSATGSGNTIYF. CDR3 bases: TGTGCCAGCAGCGCCACAGGCTCTGGAAACACCATATATTTT. The chain links TRBV9 to TRBJ1-3; TRBD1 is a possible D gene (5 bases). The germline V and J ends were trimmed by 3 bases and 0 bases, with 7 bases remaining between them. Germline lookup yields CDR1 SGDLS and CDR2 YYNGEE. The CDR3 has 14 amino acids. Supplemented by reference TRBV9 and TRBJ1-3, the full variable domain reads DSGVTQTPKHLITATGQRVTLRCSPRSGDLSVYWYQQSLDQGLQFLIQYYNGEERAKGNILERFSAQQFPDLHSELNLSSLELGDSALYFCASSATGSGNTIYFGEGSWLTVV.

The rearrangement uses TRBV27 and TRBJ2-5, with a weak D call TRBD2 (5 bases). The CDR3 consists of 13 residues. Germline V gene sequence: CDR1 MNHEY, CDR2 SMNVEV (reference sequence). V was trimmed by 5 bases and J by 5 bases, leaving 12 bases between them. CDR3 sequence: CASSRREGETQYF. The CDR3 DNA follows: TGTGCCAGCAGTCGTCGGGAAGGGGAGACCCAGTACTTC.

The CDR3 region is CASSPRGAFYGYTF. CDR3 coding DNA: TGTGCCAGCAGTCCGCGGGGGGCGTTCTATGGCTACACCTTC. V and J are TRBV27 and TRBJ1-2, with a possible D match to TRBD1 (6 bases). This CDR3 contains 14 residues. Germline-derived CDR1 and CDR2 are MNHEY and SMNVEV (reference sequence). Trimming took 5 bases from V and 4 from J, leaving 14 bases between them.

In its sample, this clone was seen once. J is TRBJ1-1 and V is TRBV19; D not resolved. V gave up 3 bases and J gave up 1 base, with 3 bases separating them. Germline V gene lookup returns CDR1 LNHDA and CDR2 SQIVND (reference sequence). The CDR3 runs 12 residues. The CDR3 sequence is CASSIQNTEAFF. The CDR3 nucleotides read TGTGCCAGTAGTATCCAGAACACTGAAGCTTTCTTT.

V is TRBV19 and J is TRBJ1-6; a weak D match, TRBD1 (5 bases). From germline, CDR1 is LNHDA and CDR2 SQIVND (reference sequence). The CDR3 runs to 14 residues. V was clipped by 5 bases and J by 13 bases, with 18 bases between them. CDR3 nucleotides: TGTGCCAGTAGTTGGGGCCAAGGGCGAAGGCCCCTCCACTTT. Amino acid sequence: CASSWGQGRRPLHF.

This chain connects TRBV27 to TRBJ2-1; TRBD1 matches 9 bases. This CDR3 is 15 amino acids long. J lost 9 bases, V lost 6 bases, and 12 bases had no gene match. Germline V gene data show CDR1 as MNHEY and CDR2 as SMNVEV (reference sequence). The CDR3 DNA is TGTGCCAGCAGACGGACCGGGACAGGGTATCGTGAGCAGTTCTTC. Translation gives CASRRTGTGYREQFF.

This clone was observed a single time. Relative to the germline gene, one junction end is altered; a read error may explain this. The J gene is TRBJ1-2, the V gene TRBV11-2, with D unclear. CDR1 is SGHAT and CDR2 is FQNNGV in the germline V gene. CDR3 size: 14 residues. As DNA, the CDR3 is TGTGCCAGCAGCTTAGAGCCGGGTAACTTTGGCTACACCTTC. It translates to CASSLEPGNFGYTF.

V is TRBV24-1 and J is TRBJ1-5, with 11 bases fitting TRBD1. V lost 3 bases to trimming and J lost 2 bases; unmatched junction nucleotides: 8. The CDR3 is made up of 18 amino acids. Per germline, CDR1 KGHDR and CDR2 SFDVKD. The CDR3 coding sequence is TGTGCCACCAGTGATCCGCGGACAGGGGGCGCCGGCAATCAGCCCCAGCATTTT. It yields the protein CATSDPRTGGAGNQPQHF.

This chain links TRBV9 with TRBJ1-3; D not certain. CDR1 and CDR2 (germline): SGDLS, YYNGEE. V lost 0 bases, J lost 0 bases, and 13 bases lay in between. The CDR3 covers 17 residues. The CDR3 spells CASSVEVGRSSGNTIYF. CDR3 sequence (DNA): TGTGCCAGCAGCGTAGAGGTCGGCAGGTCCTCTGGAAACACCATATATTTT.

This clone was counted a single time. The chain couples TRBV2 to TRBJ2-6; D perhaps matches TRBD2 (5 bases). Between the trimmed V and J ends, which lost 4 bases and 1 base, there was a span of 11 bases. CDR1 is SNHLY and CDR2 is FYNNEI in the germline V gene. This CDR3 region has 16 residues. The CDR3 bases are TGTGCCAGCAGTGTGTCTAGCTCTTCTGGGGCCAACGTCCTGACTTTC. It specifies CASSVSSSSGANVLTF.

V and J are TRBV18 and TRBJ2-7, with D possibly being TRBD2 (6 bases). The CDR3 runs to 14 residues. V lost 4 bases to trimming and J lost 6 bases, with 16 bases between them. The V gene's germline CDR1 is KGHSH and CDR2 LQKENI. The DNA of the CDR3 is TGTGCCAGCTCACTATCTACTAGCCTGGCCGAGCAGTACTTC. Translation gives CASSLSTSLAEQYF.

The rearrangement links TRBV24-1 to TRBJ1-6; TRBD1 aligns across 10 bases. The CDR3 extends over 18 amino acids. With V trimmed by 8 bases and J by 8 bases, 17 bases remained unmatched. Per germline, CDR1 KGHDR and CDR2 SFDVKD. CDR3 DNA: TGTGCCACCATTGGCCCCCCGAAACCGGGACAGGGGTATTCACCCCTCCACTTT. Its protein is CATIGPPKPGQGYSPLHF.

The chain uses TRBV9 and TRBJ1-1, with D tentatively TRBD1 (5 bases). The CDR3 totals 19 residues. V shed 4 bases and J shed 5 bases, with 30 bases lying between them. Germline-derived CDR1 and CDR2 are SGDLS and YYNGEE. The CDR3 DNA sequence: TGTGCCAGCAGCCCGCCGCGGATGGTTACTGGGGCCACGGAGACTGAAGCTTTCTTT. Protein product: CASSPPRMVTGATETEAFF.